Detailed here is one TCR beta chain. Its antigen is undetermined. Generated by immunoSEQ multiplex PCR, the TCRdb table keeps only in-frame clones and is missing some. The data show fewer than 45,000 clones, about 86% seen once. This CDR3 has 16 residues. The germline gives CDR1 LNHDA, CDR2 SQIVND (reference sequence). V shed 4 bases and J shed 5 bases, with 15 bases lying between them. The data were obtained in a study of T cells in localized non-small cell lung cancer. Regarding the study as a whole: Within adjacent lung there appeared a median approximately 59 of the top 100 tumor clones. Clonality peaked in uninvolved adjacent lung rather than tumor.

The rearrangement links TRBV19 to TRBJ1-6, with D perhaps matching TRBD1 (5 bases). Sequencing used peripheral blood, obtained before any cancer treatment. This clonotype was obtained from a woman between 18 and 49 years old with stage III lung adenocarcinoma. CDR3 in DNA: TGTGCCAGTAGTAGTGGGACGTACGAAGATAATTCACCCCTCCACTTT. Its translation is CASSSGTYEDNSPLHF.